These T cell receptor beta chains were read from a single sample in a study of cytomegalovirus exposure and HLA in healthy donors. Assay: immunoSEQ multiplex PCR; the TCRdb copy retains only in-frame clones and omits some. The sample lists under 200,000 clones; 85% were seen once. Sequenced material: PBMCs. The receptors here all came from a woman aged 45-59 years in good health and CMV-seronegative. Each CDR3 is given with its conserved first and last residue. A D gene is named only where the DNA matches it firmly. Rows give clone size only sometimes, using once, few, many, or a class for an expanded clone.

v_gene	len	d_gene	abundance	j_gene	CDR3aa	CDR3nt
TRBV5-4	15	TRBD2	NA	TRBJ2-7	CASSLLTSGTREQYF	TGTGCCAGCAGCTTGTTGACTAGCGGGACGAGGGAGCAGTACTTC
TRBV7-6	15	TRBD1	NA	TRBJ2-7	CASSPNRDRGHEQYF	TGTGCCAGCAGCCCGAACCGGGACAGGGGCCACGAGCAGTACTTC
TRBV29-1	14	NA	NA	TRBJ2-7	CSAQGRSTPYEQYF	TGCAGCGCACAAGGCAGGTCCACACCCTACGAGCAGTACTTC
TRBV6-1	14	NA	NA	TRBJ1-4	CASSLAVFNEKLFF	TGTGCCAGCAGTTTGGCAGTCTTTAATGAAAAACTGTTTTTT
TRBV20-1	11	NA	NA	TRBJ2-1	CSAGLGLQQFF	TGCAGTGCTGGCCTAGGTCTCCAACAGTTCTTC
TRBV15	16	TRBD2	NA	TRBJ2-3	CATSRADAGGTDTQYF	TGTGCCACCAGCAGAGCGGACGCGGGAGGCACAGATACGCAGTATTTT
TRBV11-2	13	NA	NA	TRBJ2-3	CASSLGLQDTQYF	TGTGCCAGCAGCTTAGGGCTGCAGGATACGCAGTATTTT
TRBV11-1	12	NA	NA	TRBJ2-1	CASSLNYNEQFF	TGTGCCAGCAGCCTAAATTACAATGAGCAGTTCTTC
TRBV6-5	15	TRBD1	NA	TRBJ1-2	CASSYVQGALYGYTF	TGTGCCAGCAGTTACGTTCAGGGGGCCCTCTATGGCTACACCTTC
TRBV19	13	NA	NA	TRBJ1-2	CASTVQGNYGYTF	TGTGCCAGTACGGTGCAGGGGAACTATGGCTACACCTTC
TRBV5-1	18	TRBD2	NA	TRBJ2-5	CASSPSKLAGVPQETQYF	TGCGCCAGCAGCCCGTCTAAACTAGCGGGAGTCCCCCAAGAGACCCAGTACTTC
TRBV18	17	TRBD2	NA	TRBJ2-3	CASSPSNAGLPTDTQYF	TGTGCCAGCTCACCAAGCAACGCGGGACTACCCACAGATACGCAGTATTTT
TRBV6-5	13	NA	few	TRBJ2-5	CASQGGGRETQYF	TGTGCCAGCCAGGGAGGGGGTAGAGAGACCCAGTACTTC
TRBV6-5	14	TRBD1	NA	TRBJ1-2	CASSRTGAASGYTF	TGTGCCAGCAGCCGTACAGGGGCGGCTTCTGGCTACACCTTC
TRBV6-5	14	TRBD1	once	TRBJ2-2	CATMGQGATGELFF	TGTGCCACGATGGGACAGGGTGCCACCGGGGAGCTGTTTTTT
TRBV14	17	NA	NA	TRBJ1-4	CASSQEGVRGAREKLFF	TGTGCCAGCAGCCAAGAGGGCGTTCGGGGGGCGAGGGAAAAACTGTTTTTT
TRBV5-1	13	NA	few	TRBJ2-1	CASSSDYHNEQFF	TGCGCCAGCAGCTCCGACTACCACAATGAGCAGTTCTTC
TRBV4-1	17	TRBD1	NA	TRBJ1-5	CASSQGVGGMGNQPQHF	TGCGCCAGCAGCCAAGGGGTAGGGGGCATGGGCAATCAGCCCCAGCATTTT
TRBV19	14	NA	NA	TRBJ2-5	CASSMSPGQETQYF	TGTGCCAGTAGTATGTCTCCCGGGCAAGAGACCCAGTACTTC
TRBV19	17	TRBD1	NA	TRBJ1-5	CASTLSRQGAGSRPQHF	TGTGCCAGTACCTTATCCCGACAGGGGGCAGGATCACGGCCCCAGCATTTT
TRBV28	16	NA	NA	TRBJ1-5	CASSLAAGYSNQPQHF	TGTGCCAGCAGTTTGGCGGCGGGGTATAGCAATCAGCCCCAGCATTTT
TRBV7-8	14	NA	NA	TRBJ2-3	CASRRGGTADTQYF	TGTGCCAGCAGGAGAGGCGGGACCGCAGATACGCAGTATTTT
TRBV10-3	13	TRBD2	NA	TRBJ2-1	CAISDGLAAERFF	TGTGCCATCAGTGACGGACTAGCTGCCGAACGGTTCTTC